This TCR beta chain was recorded in a study of T cell changes during pregnancy in multiple sclerosis. Assay: immunoSEQ multiplex PCR; the TCRdb copy retains only in-frame clones and omits some. The table has about 39,000 clones, more than 85% seen once. The trim removed 3 bases at V and 0 bases at J, leaving 6 bases unmatched. The CDR3 has 16 residues. The germline gives CDR1 WNHNN, CDR2 SYGVQD (reference sequence). The specimen was CD4+ T cells from peripheral blood mononuclear cells, collected after pregnancy. The chain couples TRBV10-1 to TRBJ2-7, with 9 positions matching TRBD2. The sequence derives from a female donor in good health, enrolled as a control in a pregnancy study. CDR3 nucleotide sequence: TGCGCCAGCAGTGAACTAGCGGGCTCAAGCTCCTACGAGCAGTACTTC. Its protein product is CASSELAGSSSYEQYF.